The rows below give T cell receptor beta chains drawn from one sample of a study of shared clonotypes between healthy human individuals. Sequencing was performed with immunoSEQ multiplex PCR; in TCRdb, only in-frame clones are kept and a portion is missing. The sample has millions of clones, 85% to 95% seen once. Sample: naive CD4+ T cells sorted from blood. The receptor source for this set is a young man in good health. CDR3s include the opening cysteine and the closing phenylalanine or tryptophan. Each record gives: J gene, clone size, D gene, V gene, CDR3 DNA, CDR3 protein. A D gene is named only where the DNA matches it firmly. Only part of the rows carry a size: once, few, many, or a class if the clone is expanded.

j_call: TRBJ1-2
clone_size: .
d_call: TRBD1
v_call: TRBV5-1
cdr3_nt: TGCGCCAGCAGCTTAGAGGGACAGACCTTCTATGGCTACACCTTC
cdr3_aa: CASSLEGQTFYGYTF

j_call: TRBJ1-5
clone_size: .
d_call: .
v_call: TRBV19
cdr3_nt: TGTGCCAGTATGGGGGGCGTTCAGCCCCAGCATTTT
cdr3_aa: CASMGGVQPQHF

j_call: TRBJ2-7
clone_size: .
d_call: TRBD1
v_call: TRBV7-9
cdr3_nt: TGTGCCAGCAGCTTATCCCCGGGACAGGGATTCCACGAGCAGTACTTC
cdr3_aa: CASSLSPGQGFHEQYF

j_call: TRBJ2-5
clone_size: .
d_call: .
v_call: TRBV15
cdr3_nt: TGTGCCACCAGCAGAAATCCCTCGGGGTTTAGTGGGACCCAGTACTTC
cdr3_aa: CATSRNPSGFSGTQYF

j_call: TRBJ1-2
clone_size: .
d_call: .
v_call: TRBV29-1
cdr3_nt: TGCAGCGTTGGTGTGGGGGGTAACTATGGCTACACCTTC
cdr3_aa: CSVGVGGNYGYTF

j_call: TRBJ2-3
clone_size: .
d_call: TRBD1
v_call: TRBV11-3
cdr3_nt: TGTGCCAGCAGCTTGGACAGGGGAGGCACAGATACGCAGTATTTT
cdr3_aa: CASSLDRGGTDTQYF

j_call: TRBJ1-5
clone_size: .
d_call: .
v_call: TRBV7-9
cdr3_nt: TGTGCCAGCAGCTTTACTGGGGGGGGCAATCAGCCCCAGCATTTT
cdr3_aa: CASSFTGGGNQPQHF

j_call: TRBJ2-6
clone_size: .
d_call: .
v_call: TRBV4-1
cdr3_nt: TGCGCCAGCAGCCAAGAGACCGGGTACTCTGGGGCCAACGTCCTGACTTTC
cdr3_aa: CASSQETGYSGANVLTF

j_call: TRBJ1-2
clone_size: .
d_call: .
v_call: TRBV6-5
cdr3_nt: TGTGCCAGCAGTTACTCCCGGGAGAACTATGGCTACACCTTC
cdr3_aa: CASSYSRENYGYTF

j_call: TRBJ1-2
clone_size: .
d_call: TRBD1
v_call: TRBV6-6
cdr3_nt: TGTGCCAGCAGGGGGACAGGGGGCTACACCTTC
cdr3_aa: CASRGTGGYTF

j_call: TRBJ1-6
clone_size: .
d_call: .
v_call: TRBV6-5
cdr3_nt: TGTGCCAGCAGCCGTACAGGGCTTGCTTCACCCCTCCACTTT
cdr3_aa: CASSRTGLASPLHF

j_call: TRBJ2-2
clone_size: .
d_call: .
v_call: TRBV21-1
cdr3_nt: TGTGCCAGCAGCCATTCATGGGCAATTGAATGGACCGGGGAGCTGTTTTTT
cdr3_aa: CASSHSWAIEWTGELFF

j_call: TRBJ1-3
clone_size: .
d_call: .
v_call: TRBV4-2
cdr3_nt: TGTGCCAGCAGCCCCGCGGGGATAGGTGGAAACACCATATATTTT
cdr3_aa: CASSPAGIGGNTIYF

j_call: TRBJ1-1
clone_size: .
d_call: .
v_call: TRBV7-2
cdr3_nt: TGTGCCAGCAGCTTAGCGTACGGGCTGAACACTGAAGCTTTCTTT
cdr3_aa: CASSLAYGLNTEAFF

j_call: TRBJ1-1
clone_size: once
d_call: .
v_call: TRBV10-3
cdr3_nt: TGTGCCATCAGTGAGGGACGGGTTTTTAACACTGAAGCTTTCTTT
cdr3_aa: CAISEGRVFNTEAFF

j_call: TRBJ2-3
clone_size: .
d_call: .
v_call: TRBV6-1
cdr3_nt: TGTGCCAGCAGTGAAGCGCCCAGATCGGATACGCAGTATTTT
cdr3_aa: CASSEAPRSDTQYF

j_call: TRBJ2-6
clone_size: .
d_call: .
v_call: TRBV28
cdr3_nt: TGTGCCAGCAGTTTACCCCTATCCGGGGCCAACGTCCTGACTTTC
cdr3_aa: CASSLPLSGANVLTF

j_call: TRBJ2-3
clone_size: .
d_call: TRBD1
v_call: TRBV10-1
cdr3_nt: TGCGCCAGCACCGAGACCCTTTACAGGGGGCGCAGGCGGCCTTCGGCAGATACGCAGTATTTT
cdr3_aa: CASTETLYRGRRRPSADTQYF

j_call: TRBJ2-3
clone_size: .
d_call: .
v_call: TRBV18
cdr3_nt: TGTGCCAGCTCAACAGTCGATAGCACAGATACGCAGTATTTT
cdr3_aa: CASSTVDSTDTQYF

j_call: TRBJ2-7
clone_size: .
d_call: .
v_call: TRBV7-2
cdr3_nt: TGTGCCAGCAGACCTAACGGGGGGCCGAGGGAGCAGTACTTC
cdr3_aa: CASRPNGGPREQYF

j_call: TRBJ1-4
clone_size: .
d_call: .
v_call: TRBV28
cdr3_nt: TGTGCCAGCAGTTTCCACCAATCTAATGAAAAACTGTTTTTT
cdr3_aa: CASSFHQSNEKLFF

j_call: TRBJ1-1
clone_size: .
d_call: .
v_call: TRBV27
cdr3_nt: TGTGCCAGCAGTTTCTGGCCAGGGAACACTGAAGCTTTCTTT
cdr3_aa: CASSFWPGNTEAFF

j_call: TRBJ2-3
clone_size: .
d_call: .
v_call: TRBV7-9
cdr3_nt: TGTGCCAGCAGCTTGTCAGGGCCAACAGATACGCAGTATTTT
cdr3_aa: CASSLSGPTDTQYF

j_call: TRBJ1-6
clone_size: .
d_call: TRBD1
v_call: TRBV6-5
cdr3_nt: TGTGCCAGCAGTTACGAGGGGGCGAGCAATTCACCCCTCCACTTT
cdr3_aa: CASSYEGASNSPLHF

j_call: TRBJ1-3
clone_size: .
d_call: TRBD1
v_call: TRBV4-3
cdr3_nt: TGCGCCAGCAGCCAAGAAGGGGGCCTCGCTGGAAACACCATATATTTT
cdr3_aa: CASSQEGGLAGNTIYF

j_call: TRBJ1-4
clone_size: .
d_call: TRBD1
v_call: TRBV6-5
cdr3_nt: TGTGCCAGCAGGGGGACAGGGAAGGCTAATGAAAAACTGTTTTTT
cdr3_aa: CASRGTGKANEKLFF

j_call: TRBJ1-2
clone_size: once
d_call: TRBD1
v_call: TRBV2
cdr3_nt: TGTGCCAGCAGCCCGGGACAGGGGGCGCGCGGCTACACCTTC
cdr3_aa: CASSPGQGARGYTF

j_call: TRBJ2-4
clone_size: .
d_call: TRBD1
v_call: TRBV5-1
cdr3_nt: TGCGCCAGCAGCTTGGGTCAGTTCGGTCGCGTACAGGGGGCAGCCAAAAACATTCAGTACTTC
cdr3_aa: CASSLGQFGRVQGAAKNIQYF

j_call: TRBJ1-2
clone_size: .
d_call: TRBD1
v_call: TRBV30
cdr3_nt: TGTGCCTGGAGTTTGACAGGGGGCTATGGCTACACCTTC
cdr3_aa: CAWSLTGGYGYTF

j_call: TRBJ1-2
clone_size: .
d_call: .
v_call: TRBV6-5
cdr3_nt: TGTGCCAGCAGTCTTCAGCCGAACTATGGCTACACCTTC
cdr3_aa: CASSLQPNYGYTF

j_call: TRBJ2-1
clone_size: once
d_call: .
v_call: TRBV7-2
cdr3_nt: TGTGCCAGCAGCTCCGATTATGCCGAGCAGTTCTTC
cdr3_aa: CASSSDYAEQFF

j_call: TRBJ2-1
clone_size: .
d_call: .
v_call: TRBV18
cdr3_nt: TGTGCCAGCTCACCGATCGCGGGGAGGTACAATGAGCAGTTCTTC
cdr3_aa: CASSPIAGRYNEQFF

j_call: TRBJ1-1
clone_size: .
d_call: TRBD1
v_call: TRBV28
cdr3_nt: TGTGCCAGCAGTTTAACAGGGGGGAACACTGAAGCTTTCTTT
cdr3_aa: CASSLTGGNTEAFF

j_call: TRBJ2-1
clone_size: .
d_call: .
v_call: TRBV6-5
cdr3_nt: TGTGCCAGCAGTAGGACTGGATACAATGAGCAGTTCTTC
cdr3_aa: CASSRTGYNEQFF

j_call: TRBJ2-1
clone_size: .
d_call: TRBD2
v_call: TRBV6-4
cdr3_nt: TGTGCCAGCAGGGGGACTAGCGGGGGGACGAATGAGCAGTTCTTC
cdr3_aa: CASRGTSGGTNEQFF